What follows are 13 T cell receptor beta chains derived from one specimen sequenced in a study of blood T cell repertoires in COVID-19. Assay used: immunoSEQ multiplex PCR; TCRdb lists only in-frame clones, some missing. The data show hundreds of thousands of clones, around 87% seen once. The sequencing input was peripheral blood. Receptors originate from a middle-aged woman who had recovered from COVID-19.

The chain is built from TRBV19 and TRBJ1-2, with D unresolved. V lost 3 bases, J lost 3 bases, and 14 bases lay in between. CDR1 is LNHDA and CDR2 is SQIVND in the germline V gene (reference sequence). This CDR3 has 15 amino acids. CDR3 in DNA: TGTGCCAGTAGTATCAAGGAGGGAAGGGACTATGGCTACACCTTC. Amino acids: CASSIKEGRDYGYTF.

The V gene is TRBV24-1, the J gene TRBJ2-1; 10 bases map to TRBD2. After removal of 3 bases from V and 3 bases from J, the junction contained 4 bases not matched to a gene. Germline V gene data show CDR1 as KGHDR and CDR2 as SFDVKD. The CDR3 is made up of 16 amino acids. The CDR3 region is CATSDKLAGSYNEQFF. CDR3 coding DNA: TGTGCCACCAGTGATAAACTAGCGGGGAGCTACAATGAGCAGTTCTTC.

This clone has more than one count but fewer than ten. The chain carries TRBV25-1 and TRBJ1-4; possible D gene TRBD1, 5 bases. V lost 6 bases and J lost 8, with 16 bases in between. The CDR3 contains 14 residues. Germline V gene sequence: CDR1 MGHDK, CDR2 SYGVNS. As DNA, the CDR3 is TGTGCCAGCAGCCTCGAAGGGGCGGGAGAAAAACTGTTTTTT. Its protein product is CASSLEGAGEKLFF.

The chain carries TRBV27 and TRBJ1-6; 7 bases align to TRBD1. With V trimmed by 5 bases and J by 0 bases, 10 bases remained unmatched. The germline V gene encodes CDR1 MNHEY and CDR2 SMNVEV (reference sequence). This CDR3 is 18 amino acids long. The CDR3 loop reads CASSPRQGLSSYNSPLHF. The CDR3 DNA reads as TGTGCCAGCAGTCCTCGACAGGGTCTAAGCTCCTATAATTCACCCCTCCACTTT.

CDR3 in DNA: TGTGCCAGCAGCGCCAGCACAGGGGCCTACAATGAGCAGTTCTTC. Translating gives CASSASTGAYNEQFF. The chain couples TRBV9 to TRBJ2-1; 7 bases agree with TRBD1. CDR3 length equals 15 residues. V was clipped by 3 bases and J by 2 bases; unmatched bases: 5. Germline assignment: CDR1 SGDLS and CDR2 YYNGEE. Full variable domain (rest looked up from reference TRBV9 and TRBJ2-1): DSGVTQTPKHLITATGQRVTLRCSPRSGDLSVYWYQQSLDQGLQFLIQYYNGEERAKGNILERFSAQQFPDLHSELNLSSLELGDSALYFCASSASTGAYNEQFFGPGTRLTVL.

The genes are TRBV18 and TRBJ1-3; TRBD1 might be the D (5 bases). Germline loops: CDR1 KGHSH, CDR2 LQKENI. Deletions cut 3 bases from V and 2 bases from J, with 11 bases between. The CDR3 loop spans 15 amino acids. In DNA, the CDR3 is TGTGCCAGCTCACCCGGAGGGGCGGCTGGAAACACCATATATTTT. Its protein is CASSPGGAAGNTIYF.

The chain employs TRBV6-2 or TRBV6-3 and TRBJ2-2, with D possibly being TRBD1 (6 bases). Germline CDR1 reads MNHEY; CDR2 reads SVGEGT. CDR3 length: 15 residues. The V gene lost 6 bases and the J gene lost 4 bases, with 15 bases spanning the gap. The CDR3 is CASSVGPGATGELFF. The DNA of the CDR3 is TGTGCCAGCAGCGTGGGGCCAGGGGCCACCGGGGAGCTGTTTTTT.

This clone has just a few counts. This chain links TRBV6-5 with TRBJ1-6; TRBD1 might be the D (6 bases). V was trimmed by 11 bases and J by 3 bases, leaving 17 bases between them. The CDR3 contains 15 residues. Germline V gene lookup returns CDR1 MNHEY and CDR2 SVGAGI. CDR3 sequence (DNA): TGTGCCTCCCGTGGGGGGGCGAACTATAATTCACCCCTCCACTTT. Its protein product is CASRGGANYNSPLHF.

The chain employs TRBV11-2 and TRBJ1-2; TRBD1 might be the D (6 bases). This CDR3 has 15 amino acids. V lost 2 bases, J lost 5 bases, and 15 bases lay in between. Germline CDR1 and CDR2: SGHAT and FQNNGV. CDR3 protein: CASSLIRGEMYGYTF. The CDR3 DNA reads as TGTGCCAGCAGCTTAATCAGGGGCGAGATGTATGGCTACACCTTC.

The CDR3, as DNA: TGTGCCAGCAGTGAAGCTGGTCGGGGGGCCAACGTCCTGACTTTC. This codes for CASSEAGRGANVLTF. The rearrangement uses TRBV2 and TRBJ2-6; D uncertain. V lost 0 bases, J lost 4 bases, and 7 bases lay in between. CDR3 size: 15 residues. Per the germline V gene, CDR1 is SNHLY and CDR2 is FYNNEI. Full variable domain (outside the CDR3, taken from reference TRBV2 and TRBJ2-6): EPEVTQTPSHQVTQMGQEVILRCVPISNHLYFYWYRQILGQKVEFLVSFYNNEISEKSEIFDDQFSVERPDGSNFTLKIRSTKLEDSAMYFCASSEAGRGANVLTFGAGSRLTVL.

A few counts support this clone. The V call is TRBV9, the J call TRBJ1-6, with D hard to call. V was trimmed by 6 bases and J by 0 bases, leaving 7 bases between them. The CDR3 is made up of 14 amino acids. Germline loops: CDR1 SGDLS, CDR2 YYNGEE. CDR3 nucleotides: TGTGCCAGCACCCCGAGCTCCTATAATTCACCCCTCCACTTT. This codes for CASTPSSYNSPLHF.

The chain carries TRBV12-3 or TRBV12-4 and TRBJ1-2, with a tentative D call TRBD1 (6 bases). V gave up 7 bases and J gave up 2 bases, with 11 bases separating them. The CDR3 is 13 amino acids. The chain's CDR3 is CASTIDRNYGYTF. For the CDR3, the DNA is TGTGCCAGCACCATTGACAGGAACTATGGCTACACCTTC.

This clone showed up just once. This rearrangement joins TRBV6-2 or TRBV6-3 to TRBJ2-3; 9 bases are shared with TRBD2. Germline V CDR1 and CDR2: MNHEY, SVGEGT. The J segment lost 2 bases and the V segment lost 6 bases, leaving 9 bases of the junction unmatched. The CDR3 contains 16 residues. The DNA for the CDR3 is TGTGCCAGCAGCCAAAATAGCGGGGGAGTCACAGATACGCAGTATTTT. Protein: CASSQNSGGVTDTQYF.